The 5 T cell receptor beta chains listed next were all sequenced from one sample in a study of blood T cells in healthy people across ages. Alongside a J-beta primer mix, a sample-barcoded 5' primer served in a second PCR lasting about 7 to 11 cycles. TCRdb called the 5' RACE reads again in MiXCR, with one record for every CDR3 protein. The repertoire consists of 550,000 to 650,000 distinct CDR3 sequences, with approximately 30% occurring once and the leading ten covering more than 15%. Material for sequencing was blood. The receptors here all came from a woman older than 75 in good health.

This clonotype was seen a handful of times. The chain uses TRBV20-1 and TRBJ1-6; 9 positions match TRBD1. CDR3 length: 16 residues. Germline V gene data show CDR1 as DFQATT and CDR2 as SNEGSKA (reference sequence). The V and J ends lost 2 bases and 10 bases, in that order; junction bases with no gene match: 12. CDR3 bases: TGCAGTGCTAGATCTAGGACAGGGGAATGGGGCTCACCCCTCCACTTT. Translating gives CSARSRTGEWGSPLHF.

V is TRBV7-2 and J is TRBJ1-2, with a possible D match to TRBD1 (6 bases). CDR1 is SGHTA, CDR2 FQGNSA, per germline. This CDR3 comprises 15 residues. Trimming shortened V by 8 bases and J by 6 bases, and 22 bases separated the two germline ends. The CDR3 DNA follows: TGTACCAGCGGCCAATTCCTCAGGGGTACTAATGGCTACACCTTC. Translating it yields CTSGQFLRGTNGYTF. Full variable domain (outside the CDR3, taken from reference TRBV7-2 and TRBJ1-2): GAGVSQSPSNKVTEKGKDVELRCDPISGHTALYWYRQSLGQGLEFLIYFQGNSAPDKSGLPSDRFSAERTGGSVSTLTIQRTQQEDSAVYLCTSGQFLRGTNGYTFGSGTRLTVV.

The chain couples TRBV7-2 to TRBJ2-7, with a tentative D call TRBD2 (6 bases). Trimming took 4 bases from V and 1 from J, leaving 14 bases between them. From germline, CDR1 is SGHTA and CDR2 FQGNSA. The CDR3 sequence is 15 residues long. CDR3 nucleotide sequence: TGTGCCAGCAGCTCCTCAGGGACTCATTCCTACGAGCAGTACTTC. Its translation is CASSSSGTHSYEQYF.

Many counts were recorded for this clonotype. This chain joins TRBV7-9 and TRBJ1-4; tentative D call: TRBD1 (6 bases). Germline CDR1 SEHNR, CDR2 FQNEAQ (reference sequence). V dropped 5 bases and J dropped 8 bases, with 15 bases sitting between them. The CDR3 length is 14 residues. The CDR3 DNA follows: TGTGCCAGCAGCCTGCGACAGGAGGTCGAAAAACTGTTTTTT. It is translated as CASSLRQEVEKLFF.

This clonotype was counted ten times or more. This chain links TRBV7-7 with TRBJ2-5; D perhaps matches TRBD2 (7 bases). The germline V gene has CDR1 SSHAT and CDR2 FNYEAQ (reference sequence). This CDR3 spans 14 amino acids. The chain's CDR3 is CARFWAGARETQYF. The CDR3 bases are TGTGCTAGGTTTTGGGCGGGGGCGAGGGAGACCCAGTACTTC.